This T cell receptor beta chain came from a study of patients and donors after allogeneic stem cell transplantation. There are 15 residues in the CDR3. Trimming removed 3 bases from V and 2 bases from J; junction bases left unmatched: 6. Germline V gene sequence: CDR1 SGHTA, CDR2 FQGNSA. This clonotype has a handful of counts. Using its own MiXCR run on the RT-PCR reads, TCRdb lists one record per CDR3 protein. The sample consists of 190,000 or so distinct CDR3 sequences, approximately 41% of them appearing once. This receptor was taken from a human donor who was either an allogeneic HSCT recipient or a stem cell or donor lymphocyte infusion donor (not recorded which). It is not recorded whose cells these are; they may come from a transplant donor. Sequenced sample: blood, either unsorted or a sorted T cell fraction (not recorded which). The chain has TRBV7-2 and TRBJ2-5, with 7 positions matching TRBD2. CDR3 nucleotides: TGTGCCAGCAGCTTGTTGGGGAGGGGACAAGAGACCCAGTACTTC. It is translated as CASSLLGRGQETQYF.